A selection of T cell receptor beta chains follows, all from one sample in a study of tumor-infiltrating lymphocytes in primary liver carcinoma. In TCRdb, the multiplex PCR reads were re-called with MiXCR into one record per CDR3 protein. The table has roughly 80,000 distinct CDR3 sequences, about three quarters seen once; the top ten hold roughly a fifth. Sequenced: liver tumor tissue from sampling region 1. Source of these receptors: a man aged 40-55 years with primary liver carcinoma and hepatitis B virus infection. Each CDR3 is given with its conserved first and last residue. The D gene is left open where the match is weak. Clone size is given for some rows only: seen once, a few or many times, or a class if the clone is expanded.

TRBV12-3/TRBV12-4	-	TRBJ2-1	-	TGTGCCAGCAGTTTAAACCGTCCAGGGGGACTAACAGACAATGAGCAGTTCTTC	CASSLNRPGGLTDNEQFF
TRBV28	-	TRBJ2-7	-	TGTGCCAGTGTGGTGGAAGGGGGTTTCTACGAGCAGTACTTC	CASVVEGGFYEQYF
TRBV10-3	-	TRBJ1-1	-	TGTGCCATTTCACCCTCACATGGTTTGGTGGACACTGAAGCTTTCTTT	CAISPSHGLVDTEAFF
TRBV6-1	-	TRBJ2-3	-	TGTGCCAGCAGTCTCACAGGGTCCGGCAAAGATACGCAGTATTTT	CASSLTGSGKDTQYF
TRBV6-6	TRBD2	TRBJ2-7	-	TGTGCCAGCAGTTCACTGGGACTAGCGGGAGGGCCGGGCGAGCAGTACTTC	CASSSLGLAGGPGEQYF
TRBV6-1	-	TRBJ1-5	-	TGTACCAGCAACCTGACGGGGACCCCACGGCATTTT	CTSNLTGTPRHF
TRBV7-2	-	TRBJ1-5	-	TGTGCCAGCAGCTTAGGAGGGGACCGCAGGAATCAGCCCCAGCATTTT	CASSLGGDRRNQPQHF
TRBV11-2	TRBD2	TRBJ2-1	-	TGTACCAGCGACTACTCTTCGACTAGCGGGAGGGGAGGCGGGTTCTTC	CTSDYSSTSGRGGGFF
TRBV4-1	-	TRBJ2-1	-	TGCGCCAGTAGCCCCCAAGCGCACAGCTCCTACAATGAGCAGTTCTTC	CASSPQAHSSYNEQFF
TRBV4-2	-	TRBJ1-6	once	TGTGCCAGCAGCCGCTTAGGCAGTGAGAATTCACCCCTCCACTTT	CASSRLGSENSPLHF
TRBV4-1	-	TRBJ2-7	many	TGCGCCAGCAGCCCAAGATCGTTGGGCGGGGACTCCTACGAGCAGTACTTC	CASSPRSLGGDSYEQYF
TRBV6-6	-	TRBJ2-1	-	TGTGCCAGCACGTCCGGCCAGGCGTACGATGAGCAGTTCTTC	CASTSGQAYDEQFF
TRBV5-1	-	TRBJ2-5	-	TGCGCGAGCACCTACCTCAAGGGCGCGAGCAGAGAGACCCAGTACTTC	CASTYLKGASRETQYF
TRBV5-4	TRBD2	TRBJ2-7	-	TGTGTCAGCAGCCCCGGGACTAAAAGGTACGAGCAGTACTTC	CVSSPGTKRYEQYF
TRBV28	-	TRBJ2-7	-	TGTGCCAACAGTTTTCAACACGGGAGCTACGAGCAGTACTTC	CANSFQHGSYEQYF
TRBV7-9	-	TRBJ2-1	-	TGTGCCAGGAGCGGTGGGGTCTACAATGAACAGTTCTTC	CARSGGVYNEQFF
TRBV11-2	-	TRBJ2-4	-	TGTCCCAGCAGTCAGAATGTAAGGGGCGCAGGAAAAATTCAGTACTTC	CPSSQNVRGAGKIQYF
TRBV29-1	-	TRBJ2-1	-	TGTAGCGTCGATAAGAGGAATGAGCTGTTCTTC	CSVDKRNELFF
TRBV5-4	-	TRBJ2-7	-	TGTGCCAGAAGCTCCAGAGGGGGGGGTTCCTACGAGCAGTACTTC	CARSSRGGGSYEQYF
TRBV4-2	-	TRBJ2-2	-	TGTGCCAGCACGGCCGGGACACGGGACACTGGGAAGCTGTTTTTT	CASTAGTRDTGKLFF
TRBV5-1	-	TRBJ2-6	few	TGCGCCTGCAGCCTGACGACAGCTTCTGGGGCCAACGTCCTGACTTTC	CACSLTTASGANVLTF
TRBV6-1	-	TRBJ2-1	-	TGTGCCAGTAGTACCACAGGGGAGGGTGAGCAGTTCTTC	CASSTTGEGEQFF
TRBV24-1	-	TRBJ2-1	-	TGTGCAACCAGTGACGCTGGAGGTCACAATGAGCAGTTCTTC	CATSDAGGHNEQFF
TRBV12-3/TRBV12-4	-	TRBJ2-6	many	TGTGCCAGCACTATAGGGGTCGGGGCGATATACTCTGGGGCCAACGTCCTGACTTTC	CASTIGVGAIYSGANVLTF
TRBV29-1	-	TRBJ2-7	-	TGCAGCGGGGTCACATGTGGCGAGCACTACTTC	CSGVTCGEHYF
TRBV11-2	-	TRBJ2-3	-	TGTGCCAGCAGCCCGCTGGGGGGCAGGGGCACAGATGCCCAGTATTTT	CASSPLGGRGTDAQYF
TRBV12-3/TRBV12-4	TRBD2	TRBJ2-7	medium-sized	TGTGCCAGCAGCTTGCGGGAGGCCTACGAGCAGTACTTC	CASSLREAYEQYF
TRBV29-1	TRBD1	TRBJ2-3	-	TGTAGCGATGTGACAGGGGAGCAGTATTTT	CSDVTGEQYF
TRBV10-1	TRBD2	TRBJ2-1	-	TGCACCAGCAGTGGGAAGCGGGGTTCCTACAATGTGCGGTTCTTC	CTSSGKRGSYNVRFF
TRBV6-5	-	TRBJ1-2	-	TGTACTAGCAGTTCGGGTGACTATGGCTACACCTTC	CTSSSGDYGYTF
TRBV28	-	TRBJ1-5	-	TGTGTCAGCAGTTTAATGACGGGGGGCATCAATCAGCCCCAGCATTTT	CVSSLMTGGINQPQHF
TRBV4-1	-	TRBJ2-3	-	TGCGCCAGCAGCCTAGGAGAGACAGATACGCAGTATTTC	CASSLGETDTQYF
TRBV6-1	-	TRBJ2-3	-	TGTGCCAGCAAAGAAGCTCCCAGCGGGAGCACAGATACGCAGTATTTT	CASKEAPSGSTDTQYF
TRBV6-1	-	TRBJ1-4	-	TGTGCCAGCAGTGAAGATGACAGCAATGAAAAACTGTTTTTT	CASSEDDSNEKLFF
TRBV4-1	-	TRBJ2-3	-	TGCGCCACCAGCCCGCTGGGCACAGATACGCAGTATTTT	CATSPLGTDTQYF
TRBV12-3/TRBV12-4	TRBD1	TRBJ2-1	-	TGCGCCAACAGCACGGACAGGGTTAATGAGCAGTTCTTC	CANSTDRVNEQFF
TRBV11-2	TRBD2	TRBJ2-5	-	TGTGTCAGCAGCCCCGGACTAGCGGGAGGTGTAGAGGCCCAGTACTTC	CVSSPGLAGGVEAQYF
TRBV20-1	-	TRBJ2-5	-	TGCAGTACTAGAGCTGGGGACTACCAAGAGACCCAGTACTTC	CSTRAGDYQETQYF
TRBV5-6	-	TRBJ1-1	once	TGTGCCAGCAGCTGGGGATCCTCAGGGAAGAACACTGAAGCTTTCTTT	CASSWGSSGKNTEAFF
TRBV10-1	TRBD2	TRBJ2-3	once	TGCTCCAGCAGTGCAGCGGGACTCCACACTGATACGCAGTATTTT	CSSSAAGLHTDTQYF
TRBV11-2	-	TRBJ1-1	-	TGTGCCAACCAGAAGACCCACCTAGCTTACACTGTAGCTTTTTTT	CANQKTHLAYTVAFF
TRBV18	-	TRBJ2-1	-	TGTGCCAGCTCACCACCGTCAGGTAATGAGCAGTTCTTC	CASSPPSGNEQFF
TRBV12-3/TRBV12-4	TRBD2	TRBJ2-7	once	TGTGCCAGCAGTACCATGCTGAGCGGGAGGGAGCAGTACTTC	CASSTMLSGREQYF
TRBV11-2	TRBD1	TRBJ1-1	-	TGTGCTAGCAGCTCCAGGGGACAGGACAACACTGAAACTTTCTTT	CASSSRGQDNTETFF
TRBV6-6	-	TRBJ2-1	-	TGTGCTAGCAGTTCCCGCGCTAGTTTGAGGGACAATGAGAAGTTCTTC	CASSSRASLRDNEKFF
TRBV24-1	TRBD1	TRBJ2-1	-	TGTGCCACCAGTGACACCCGGACAGGGGGAGTCTACAATGAGCAGTTCTTC	CATSDTRTGGVYNEQFF